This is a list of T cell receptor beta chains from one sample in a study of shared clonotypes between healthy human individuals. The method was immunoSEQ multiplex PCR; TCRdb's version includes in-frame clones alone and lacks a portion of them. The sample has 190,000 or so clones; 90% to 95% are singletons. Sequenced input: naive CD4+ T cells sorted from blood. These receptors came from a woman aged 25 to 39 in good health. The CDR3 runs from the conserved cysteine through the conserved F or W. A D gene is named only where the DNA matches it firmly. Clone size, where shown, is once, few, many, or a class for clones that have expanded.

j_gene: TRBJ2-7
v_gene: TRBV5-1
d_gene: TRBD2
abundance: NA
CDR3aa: CASRRTSGSFHEQYF
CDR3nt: TGCGCCAGCAGACGTACTAGCGGGAGTTTCCACGAGCAGTACTTC

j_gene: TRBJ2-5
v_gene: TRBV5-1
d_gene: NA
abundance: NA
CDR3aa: CASRPGTQETQYF
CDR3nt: TGCGCCAGCAGGCCCGGGACACAAGAGACCCAGTACTTC

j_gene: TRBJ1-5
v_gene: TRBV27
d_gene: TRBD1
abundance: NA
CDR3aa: CASRRTGGADISNQPQHF
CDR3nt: TGTGCCAGCAGGCGTACAGGGGGCGCCGATATAAGCAATCAGCCCCAGCATTTT

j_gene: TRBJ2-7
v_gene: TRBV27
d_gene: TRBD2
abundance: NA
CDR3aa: CASSNIGLAAYEQYF
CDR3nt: TGTGCCAGCAGTAACATCGGGCTAGCGGCCTACGAGCAGTACTTC

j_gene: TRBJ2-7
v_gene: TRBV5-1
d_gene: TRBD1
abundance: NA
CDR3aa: CASSWAKGTGGDEQYF
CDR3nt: TGCGCCAGCAGCTGGGCGAAAGGGACAGGGGGTGACGAGCAGTACTTC

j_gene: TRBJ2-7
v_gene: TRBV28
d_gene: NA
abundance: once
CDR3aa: CASSMRRASYEQYF
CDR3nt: TGTGCCAGCAGTATGCGGCGTGCCTCCTACGAGCAGTACTTC

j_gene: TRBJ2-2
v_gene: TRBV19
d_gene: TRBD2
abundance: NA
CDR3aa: CASSQGLAGPGELFF
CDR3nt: TGTGCCAGTAGCCAGGGACTAGCGGGACCCGGGGAGCTGTTTTTT

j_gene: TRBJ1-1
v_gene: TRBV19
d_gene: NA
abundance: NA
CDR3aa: CASSIVWGGTEAFF
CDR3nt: TGTGCCAGTAGTATAGTCTGGGGGGGGACTGAAGCTTTCTTT

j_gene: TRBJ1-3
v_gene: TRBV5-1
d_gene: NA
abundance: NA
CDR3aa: CASSLVGSDSGNTIYF
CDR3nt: TGCGCCAGCAGCTTGGTAGGCAGTGACTCTGGAAACACCATATATTTT

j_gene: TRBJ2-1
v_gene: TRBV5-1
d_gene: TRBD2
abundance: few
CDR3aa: CASRGLAGGEQFF
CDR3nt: TGCGCCAGCAGGGGACTAGCGGGAGGTGAGCAGTTCTTC

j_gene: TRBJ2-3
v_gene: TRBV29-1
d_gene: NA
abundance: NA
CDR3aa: CSVEVGRGDTQYF
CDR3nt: TGCAGCGTTGAAGTAGGCAGGGGAGATACGCAGTATTTT

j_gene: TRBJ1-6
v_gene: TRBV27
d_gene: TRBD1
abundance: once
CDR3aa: CASSDRVFSPLHF
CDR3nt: TGTGCCAGCAGTGACAGGGTTTTTTCACCCCTCCACTTT

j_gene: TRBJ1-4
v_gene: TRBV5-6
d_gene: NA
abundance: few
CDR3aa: CASSKPMTTNEKLFF
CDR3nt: TGTGCCAGCAGCAAGCCGATGACAACTAATGAAAAACTGTTTTTT

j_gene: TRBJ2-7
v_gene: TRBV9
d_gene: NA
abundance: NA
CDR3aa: CASSGSAGPLQGYEQYF
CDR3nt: TGTGCCAGCAGCGGAAGCGCCGGGCCCCTCCAGGGTTACGAGCAGTACTTC

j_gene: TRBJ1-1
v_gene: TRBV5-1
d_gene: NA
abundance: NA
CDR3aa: CASIMNTEAFF
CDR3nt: TGCGCCAGCATTATGAACACTGAAGCTTTCTTT

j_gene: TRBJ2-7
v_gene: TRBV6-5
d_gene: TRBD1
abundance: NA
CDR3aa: CASSYSQGAESYEQYF
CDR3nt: TGTGCCAGCAGTTACTCTCAGGGGGCGGAATCCTACGAGCAGTACTTC

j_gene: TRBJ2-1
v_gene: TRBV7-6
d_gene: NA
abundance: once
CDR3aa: CASSLRGPGGGSNEQFF
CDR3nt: TGTGCCAGCAGCTTACGCGGCCCCGGGGGAGGCTCCAATGAGCAGTTCTTC